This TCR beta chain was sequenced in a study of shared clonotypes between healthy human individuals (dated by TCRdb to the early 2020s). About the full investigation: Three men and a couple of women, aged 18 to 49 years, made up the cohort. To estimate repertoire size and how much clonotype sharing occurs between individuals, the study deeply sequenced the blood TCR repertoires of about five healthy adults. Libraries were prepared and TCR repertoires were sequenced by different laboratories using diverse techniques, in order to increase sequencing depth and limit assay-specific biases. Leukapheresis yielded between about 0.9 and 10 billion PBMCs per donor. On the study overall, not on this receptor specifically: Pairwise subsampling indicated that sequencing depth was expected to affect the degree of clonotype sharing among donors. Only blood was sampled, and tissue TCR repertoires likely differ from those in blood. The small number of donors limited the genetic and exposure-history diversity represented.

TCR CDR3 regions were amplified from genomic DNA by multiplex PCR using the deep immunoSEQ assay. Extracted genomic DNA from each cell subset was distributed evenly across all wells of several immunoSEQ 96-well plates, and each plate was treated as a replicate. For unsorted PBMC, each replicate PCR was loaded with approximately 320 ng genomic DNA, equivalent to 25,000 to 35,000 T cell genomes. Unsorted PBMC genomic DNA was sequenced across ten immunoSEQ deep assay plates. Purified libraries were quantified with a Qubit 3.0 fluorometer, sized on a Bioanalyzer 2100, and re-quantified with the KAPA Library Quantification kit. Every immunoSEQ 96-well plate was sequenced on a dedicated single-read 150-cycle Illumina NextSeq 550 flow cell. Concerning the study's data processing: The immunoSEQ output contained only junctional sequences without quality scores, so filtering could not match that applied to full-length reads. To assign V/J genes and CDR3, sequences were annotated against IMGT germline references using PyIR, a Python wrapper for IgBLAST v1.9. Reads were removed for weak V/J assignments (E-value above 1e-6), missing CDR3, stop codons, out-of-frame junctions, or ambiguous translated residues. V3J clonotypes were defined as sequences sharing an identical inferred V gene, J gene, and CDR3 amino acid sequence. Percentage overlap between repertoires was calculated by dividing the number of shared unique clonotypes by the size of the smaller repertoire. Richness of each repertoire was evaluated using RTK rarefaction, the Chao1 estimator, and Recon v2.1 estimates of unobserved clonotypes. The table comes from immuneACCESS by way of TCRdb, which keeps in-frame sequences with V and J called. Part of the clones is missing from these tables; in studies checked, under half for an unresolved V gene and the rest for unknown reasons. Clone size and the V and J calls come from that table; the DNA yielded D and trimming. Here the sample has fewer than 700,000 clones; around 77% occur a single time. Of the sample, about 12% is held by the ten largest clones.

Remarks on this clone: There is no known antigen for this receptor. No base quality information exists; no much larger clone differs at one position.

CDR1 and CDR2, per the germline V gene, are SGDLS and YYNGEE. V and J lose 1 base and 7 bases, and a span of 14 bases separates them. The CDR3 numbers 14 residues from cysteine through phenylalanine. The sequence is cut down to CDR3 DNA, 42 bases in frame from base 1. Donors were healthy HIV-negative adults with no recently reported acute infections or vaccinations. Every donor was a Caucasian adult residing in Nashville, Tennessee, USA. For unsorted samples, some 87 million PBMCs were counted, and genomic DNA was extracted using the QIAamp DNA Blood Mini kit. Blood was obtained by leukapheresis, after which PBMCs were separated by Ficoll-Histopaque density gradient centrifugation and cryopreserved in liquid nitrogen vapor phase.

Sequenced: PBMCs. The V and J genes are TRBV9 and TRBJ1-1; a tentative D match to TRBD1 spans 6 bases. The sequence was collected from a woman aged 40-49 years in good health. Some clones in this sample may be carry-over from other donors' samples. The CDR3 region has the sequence CASSVQSGAGEAFF. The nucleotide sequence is TGTGCCAGCAGCGTACAGTCAGGGGCTGGTGAAGCTTTCTTT.